This T cell receptor (beta chain) was sequenced in a study of OX40 agonist ivuxolimab in advanced cancers. Findings of the study overall: Patients with a partial response at 0.1-3.0 mg/kg had among the lowest clonal expansion.

Assay used: immunoSEQ multiplex PCR; TCRdb lists only in-frame clones, some missing. The table records 13,000 or so clones, 77% of them present only once. The CDR3 runs to 15 residues. CDR1 is MNHEY, CDR2 SMNVEV, per germline (reference sequence). Unmatched junction bases numbered 7, after V lost 4 bases and J lost 4 bases. Concerning this clone itself: The antigen is not known.

Material: CD4+ or CD8+ T cells sorted from blood, obtained in a trial of the OX40 agonist ivuxolimab. The TCR was taken from an adult with an advanced solid tumor such as melanoma, head and neck, liver or kidney cancer. This rearrangement joins TRBV27 to TRBJ2-3; 8 nucleotides line up with TRBD2. In DNA form, the CDR3 reads TGTGCCAGCAGTTATATAGCGGGATCGGCAGATACGCAGTATTTT. Its translation: CASSYIAGSADTQYF.